Each of the 10 T cell receptor beta chains below was sequenced from the same sample in a study of blood T cell repertoires in COVID-19. Clones were sequenced by immunoSEQ multiplex PCR, and TCRdb holds only the in-frame ones, with some missing. The table includes approximately 92,000 clones, 87% detected once. The sample consisted of peripheral blood. The receptor source for this set is a woman in her fifties or sixties with COVID-19, enrolled during active disease.

The chain links TRBV5-1 to TRBJ2-2, with D maybe TRBD2 (6 bases). Between the trimmed V and J ends, which lost 1 base and 7 bases, there was a span of 8 bases. Germline values: CDR1 SGHRS, CDR2 YFSETQ. The CDR3 is 13 residues long. The chain's CDR3 is CASSLPGDGELFF. The CDR3 DNA follows: TGCGCCAGCAGCTTGCCGGGGGACGGGGAGCTGTTTTTT.

This clone was found a few times. The genes are TRBV2 and TRBJ2-3; D unresolved. CDR3 length equals 10 residues. Germline V gene sequence: CDR1 SNHLY, CDR2 FYNNEI. Trimming took off 6 bases at V and 7 bases at J, with 5 bases between the two ends. CDR3 coding DNA: TGTGCCAGCAGCGTTAATACGCAGTATTTT. Translated, it gives CASSVNTQYF.

This chain joins TRBV27 and TRBJ2-5; 7 bases agree with TRBD1. CDR3 length: 13 amino acids. Germline loops: CDR1 MNHEY, CDR2 SMNVEV (reference sequence). J was trimmed by 2 bases and V by 6 bases; bases with no gene match: 3. CDR3 coding DNA: TGTGCCAGCAGACGGACAGGTCAAGAGACCCAGTACTTC. Its translation: CASRRTGQETQYF.

The CDR3: CASSLGGTQETQYF. CDR3 DNA sequence: TGTGCCAGCAGCTTGGGGGGGACTCAAGAGACCCAGTACTTC. V and J are TRBV5-4 and TRBJ2-5; a possible D gene is TRBD2 (6 bases). Germline loops: CDR1 SGHNT, CDR2 YYREEE (reference sequence). V was shortened by 0 bases and J by 2 bases, with 8 bases between the two germline ends. This CDR3 spans 14 amino acids.

The CDR3 DNA sequence: TGTGCCAGCAGTGAGGCCCCCAGGAACACCGGGGAGCTGTTTTTT. Its protein product is CASSEAPRNTGELFF. The chain couples TRBV6-1 to TRBJ2-2; D is unclear. The CDR3 is 15 amino acids. CDR1 and CDR2 (germline): MNHNS, SASEGT. V lost 3 bases, J lost 1 base, and 9 bases lay in between.

V and J are TRBV7-9 and TRBJ1-2; possible D gene TRBD1, 5 bases. The CDR3 is 19 amino acids. CDR1 and CDR2 from the germline V gene are SEHNR and FQNEAQ (reference sequence). Trimming took 5 bases from V and 0 from J, leaving 25 bases between them. The CDR3 sequence is CASSGIQGGKVRANYGYTF. In nucleotides, the CDR3 is TGTGCCAGCAGCGGGATTCAGGGAGGGAAAGTAAGAGCTAACTATGGCTACACCTTC. The full variable domain, in which reference TRBV7-9 and TRBJ1-2 provide the parts outside the CDR3, is DTGVSQNPRHKITKRGQNVTFRCDPISEHNRLYWYRQTLGQGPEFLTYFQNEAQLEKSRLLSDRFSAERPKGSFSTLEIQRTEQGDSAMYLCASSGIQGGKVRANYGYTFGSGTRLTVV.

The chain recombines TRBV5-1 with TRBJ1-3; 9 bases fit TRBD1. J lost 4 bases, V lost 0 bases, and 5 bases had no gene match. Germline assignment: CDR1 SGHRS and CDR2 YFSETQ. The CDR3 runs to 16 residues. This CDR3 is CASSLAGTGSGNTIYF. The CDR3, as DNA: TGCGCCAGCAGCTTGGCCGGGACAGGGTCCGGAAACACCATATATTTT.

The chain has TRBV6-5 and TRBJ1-2; 7 bases are shared with TRBD1. CDR3 length equals 14 residues. The V gene's germline CDR1 is MNHEY and CDR2 SVGAGI. V gave up 5 bases and J gave up 1 base; unmatched junction bases: 4. The CDR3 nucleotides are TGTGCCAGCAGTACCACAGGGGATAACTATGGCTACACCTTC. This gives the protein CASSTTGDNYGYTF.

The chain is built from TRBV27 and TRBJ2-1; 9 bases agree with TRBD2. V lost 5 bases and J lost 5; bases outside the gene matches: 10. CDR3 size: 16 residues. Germline values: CDR1 MNHEY, CDR2 SMNVEV (reference sequence). Here the CDR3 DNA reads TGTGCCAGCAGTCGCCCCGCGGGCGGGGGGGACAATGAGCAGTTCTTC. Protein product: CASSRPAGGGDNEQFF.

The chain links TRBV7-9 to TRBJ1-6, with no clear D. This CDR3 has 14 residues. The ends were cut back, 3 bases at V and 8 bases at J, with 11 bases in the middle. Germline V gene sequence: CDR1 SEHNR, CDR2 FQNEAQ (reference sequence). The CDR3 sequence: CASSFGWRDSPLHF. The CDR3, as DNA: TGTGCCAGCAGCTTCGGCTGGAGGGATTCACCCCTCCACTTT.